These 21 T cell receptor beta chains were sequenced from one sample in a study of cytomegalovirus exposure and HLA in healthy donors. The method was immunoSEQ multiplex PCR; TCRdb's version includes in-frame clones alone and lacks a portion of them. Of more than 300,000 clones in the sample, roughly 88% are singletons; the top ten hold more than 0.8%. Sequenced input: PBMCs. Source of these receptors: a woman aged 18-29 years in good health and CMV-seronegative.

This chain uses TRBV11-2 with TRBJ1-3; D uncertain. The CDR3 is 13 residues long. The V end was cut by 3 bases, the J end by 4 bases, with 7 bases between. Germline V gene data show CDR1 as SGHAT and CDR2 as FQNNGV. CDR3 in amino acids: CASSFGLGNTIYF. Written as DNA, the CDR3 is TGTGCCAGCAGCTTCGGACTAGGAAACACCATATATTTT.

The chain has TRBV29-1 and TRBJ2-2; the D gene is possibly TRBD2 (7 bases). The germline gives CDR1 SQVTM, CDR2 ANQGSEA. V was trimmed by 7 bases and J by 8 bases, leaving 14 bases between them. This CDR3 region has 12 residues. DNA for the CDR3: TGCAGCGGAAGGGGGGGGCGTGGGGAGCTGTTTTTT. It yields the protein CSGRGGRGELFF.

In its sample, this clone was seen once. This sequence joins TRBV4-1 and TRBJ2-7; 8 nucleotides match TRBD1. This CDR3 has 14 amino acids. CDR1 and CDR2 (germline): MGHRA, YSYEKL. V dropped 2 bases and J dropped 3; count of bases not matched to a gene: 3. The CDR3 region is CASSQQDRDYEQYF. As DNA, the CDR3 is TGCGCCAGCAGCCAACAGGACAGGGACTACGAGCAGTACTTC.

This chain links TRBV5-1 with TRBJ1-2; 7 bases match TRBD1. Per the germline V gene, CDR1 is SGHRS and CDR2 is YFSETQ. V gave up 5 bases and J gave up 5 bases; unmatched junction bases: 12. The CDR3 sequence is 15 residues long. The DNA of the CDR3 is TGCGCCAGCAGAGAGCTCCCGGACAGGTCATATGGCTACACCTTC. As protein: CASRELPDRSYGYTF.

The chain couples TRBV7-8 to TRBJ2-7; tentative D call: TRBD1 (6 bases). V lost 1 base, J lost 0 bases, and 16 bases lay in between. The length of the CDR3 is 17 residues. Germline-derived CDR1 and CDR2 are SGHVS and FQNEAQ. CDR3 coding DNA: TGTGCCAGCAGCTTAGTCGGAAGGACAGCTCGCTCCTACGAGCAGTACTTC. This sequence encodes CASSLVGRTARSYEQYF.

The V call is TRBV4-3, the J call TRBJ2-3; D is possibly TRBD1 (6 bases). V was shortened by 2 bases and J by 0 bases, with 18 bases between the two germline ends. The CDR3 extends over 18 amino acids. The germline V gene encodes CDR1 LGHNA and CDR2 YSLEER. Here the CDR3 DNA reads TGCGCCAGCAGCCAAAAATATGCACCGGGACACAGCACAGATACGCAGTATTTT. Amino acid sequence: CASSQKYAPGHSTDTQYF.

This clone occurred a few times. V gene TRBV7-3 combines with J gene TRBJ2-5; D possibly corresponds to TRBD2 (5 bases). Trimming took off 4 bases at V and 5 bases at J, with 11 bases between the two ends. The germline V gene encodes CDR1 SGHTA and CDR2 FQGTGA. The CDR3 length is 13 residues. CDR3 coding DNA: TGTGCCAGCAGCTGGCTCCCGGGGGAGACCCAGTACTTC. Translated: CASSWLPGETQYF.

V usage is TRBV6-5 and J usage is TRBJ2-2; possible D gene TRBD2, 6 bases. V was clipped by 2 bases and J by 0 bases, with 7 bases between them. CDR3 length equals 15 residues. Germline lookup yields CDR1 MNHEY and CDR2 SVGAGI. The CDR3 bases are TGTGCCAGCAGTTACGCGGGGACGAACACCGGGGAGCTGTTTTTT. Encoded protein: CASSYAGTNTGELFF.

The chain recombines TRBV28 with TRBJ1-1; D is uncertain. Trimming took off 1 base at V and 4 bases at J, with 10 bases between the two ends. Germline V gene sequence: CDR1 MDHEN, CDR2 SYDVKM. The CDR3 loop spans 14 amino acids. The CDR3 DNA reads TGTGCCAGCAGTTTATCGAGGGTGGGCACTGAAGCTTTCTTT. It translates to CASSLSRVGTEAFF.

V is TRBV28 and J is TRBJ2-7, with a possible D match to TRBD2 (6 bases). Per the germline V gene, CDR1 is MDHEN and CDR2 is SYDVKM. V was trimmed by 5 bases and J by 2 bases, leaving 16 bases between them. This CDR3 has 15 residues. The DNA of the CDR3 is TGTGCCAGCAGTCTGTCCGGGAGTGCCGCCTACGAGCAGTACTTC. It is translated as CASSLSGSAAYEQYF.

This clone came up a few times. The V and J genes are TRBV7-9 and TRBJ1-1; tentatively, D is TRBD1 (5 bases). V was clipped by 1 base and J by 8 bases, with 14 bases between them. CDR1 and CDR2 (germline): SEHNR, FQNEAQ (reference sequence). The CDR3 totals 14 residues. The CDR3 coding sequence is TGTGCCAGCAGCTTAGTTTTGTCGGGGGAAGAAGCTTTCTTT. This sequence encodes CASSLVLSGEEAFF.

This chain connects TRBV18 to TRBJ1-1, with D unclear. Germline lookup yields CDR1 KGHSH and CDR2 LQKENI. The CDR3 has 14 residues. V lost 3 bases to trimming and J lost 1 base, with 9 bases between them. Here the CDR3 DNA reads TGTGCCAGCTCACCGCGGGAGAAGAACACTGAAGCTTTCTTT. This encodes CASSPREKNTEAFF.

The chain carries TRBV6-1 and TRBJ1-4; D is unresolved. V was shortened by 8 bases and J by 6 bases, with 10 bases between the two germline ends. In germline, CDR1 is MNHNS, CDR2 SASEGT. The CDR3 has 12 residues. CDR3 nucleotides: TGTGCCAGCCGGTTCCAACATGAAAAACTGTTTTTT. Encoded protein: CASRFQHEKLFF.

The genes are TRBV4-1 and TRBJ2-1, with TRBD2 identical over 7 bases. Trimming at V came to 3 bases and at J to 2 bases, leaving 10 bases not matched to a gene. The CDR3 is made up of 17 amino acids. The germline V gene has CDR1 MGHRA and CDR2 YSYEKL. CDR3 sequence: CASSHVPSGDTYNEQFF. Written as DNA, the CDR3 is TGCGCCAGCAGCCATGTACCTAGCGGAGACACCTACAATGAGCAGTTCTTC.

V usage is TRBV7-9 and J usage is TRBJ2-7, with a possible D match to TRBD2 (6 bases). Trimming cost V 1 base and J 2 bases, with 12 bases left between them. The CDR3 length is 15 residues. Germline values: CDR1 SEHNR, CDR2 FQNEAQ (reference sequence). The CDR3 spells CASSLVSGHTYEQYF. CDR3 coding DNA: TGTGCCAGCAGCTTAGTAAGCGGGCACACCTACGAGCAGTACTTC.

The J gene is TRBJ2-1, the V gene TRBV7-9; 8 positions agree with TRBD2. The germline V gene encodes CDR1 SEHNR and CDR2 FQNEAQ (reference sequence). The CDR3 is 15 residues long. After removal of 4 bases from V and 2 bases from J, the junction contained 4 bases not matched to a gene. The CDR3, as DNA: TGTGCCAGCAGCTCCAGACTAGCGACCTACAATGAGCAGTTCTTC. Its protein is CASSSRLATYNEQFF. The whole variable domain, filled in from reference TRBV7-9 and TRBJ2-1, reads DTGVSQNPRHKITKRGQNVTFRCDPISEHNRLYWYRQTLGQGPEFLTYFQNEAQLEKSRLLSDRFSAERPKGSFSTLEIQRTEQGDSAMYLCASSSRLATYNEQFFGPGTRLTVL.

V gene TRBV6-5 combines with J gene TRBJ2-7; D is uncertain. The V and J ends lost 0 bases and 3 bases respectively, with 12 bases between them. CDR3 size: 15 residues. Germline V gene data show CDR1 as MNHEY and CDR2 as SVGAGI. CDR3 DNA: TGTGCCAGCAGTTACTCGTCTCACAGTTTCTACGAGCAGTACTTC. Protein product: CASSYSSHSFYEQYF.

This CDR3 reads CASSRHITEAFF. As DNA, the CDR3 is TGTGCCAGCAGCCGACATATCACTGAAGCTTTCTTT. The J gene is TRBJ1-1, the V gene TRBV14; unclear D gene. The CDR3 extends over 12 amino acids. Per the germline V gene, CDR1 is SGHDN and CDR2 is FVKESK. V lost 4 bases and J lost 4, with 7 bases in between.

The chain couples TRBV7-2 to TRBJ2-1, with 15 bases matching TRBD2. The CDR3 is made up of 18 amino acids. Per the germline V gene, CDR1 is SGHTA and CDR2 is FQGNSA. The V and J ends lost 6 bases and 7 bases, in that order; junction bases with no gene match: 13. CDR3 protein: CASRLRGTSGRSSNEQFF. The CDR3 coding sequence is TGTGCCAGCAGATTAAGAGGGACTAGCGGGAGGTCGAGTAATGAGCAGTTCTTC.

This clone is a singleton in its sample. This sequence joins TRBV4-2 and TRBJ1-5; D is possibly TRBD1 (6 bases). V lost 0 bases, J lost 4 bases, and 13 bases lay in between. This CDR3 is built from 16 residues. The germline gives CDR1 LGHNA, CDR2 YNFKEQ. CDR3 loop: CASSQEEGGGNQPQHF. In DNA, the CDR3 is TGTGCCAGCAGCCAAGAGGAAGGGGGAGGGAATCAGCCCCAGCATTTT.

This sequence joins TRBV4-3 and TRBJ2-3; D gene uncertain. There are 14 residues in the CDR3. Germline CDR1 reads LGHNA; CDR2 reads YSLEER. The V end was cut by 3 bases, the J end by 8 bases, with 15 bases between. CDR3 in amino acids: CASSHQRQFGTQYF. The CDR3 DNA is TGCGCCAGCAGCCACCAGCGTCAGTTCGGTACGCAGTATTTT.